The 8 T cell receptor beta chains below all came from one sample that was sequenced in a study of T cell responses to AZD1222 COVID-19 vaccine. The method was immunoSEQ multiplex PCR; TCRdb's version includes in-frame clones alone and lacks a portion of them. The sample lists 120,000 or so clones, 70% to 90% occurring once. The starting material was peripheral blood, obtained on day 0 of AZD1222 vaccination. The source of these receptors is an adult in good health.

This rearrangement joins TRBV11-2 to TRBJ2-7; 8 nucleotides match TRBD1. The V and J ends lost 5 bases and 7 bases, in that order; junction bases with no gene match: 13. The CDR3 length is 15 residues. Germline CDR1 reads SGHAT; CDR2 reads FQNNGV. CDR3 coding DNA: TGTGCCAGCAGCCCCGGCCGGGACAGGTCGGAAGAGCAGTACTTC. It encodes CASSPGRDRSEEQYF.

CDR3 sequence: CASKESPTYNEQFF. The CDR3 DNA reads as TGCGCCAGCAAGGAGAGTCCAACCTACAATGAGCAGTTCTTC. The chain carries TRBV5-1 and TRBJ2-1; D unresolved. The CDR3 totals 14 residues. Trimming pared 6 bases from V and 2 bases from J, leaving 12 bases between. Germline V gene data show CDR1 as SGHRS and CDR2 as YFSETQ.

The chain is built from TRBV28 and TRBJ2-3; possible D gene TRBD1, 5 bases. Deletions cut 6 bases from V and 2 bases from J, with 30 bases between. The CDR3 contains 20 residues. In germline, CDR1 is MDHEN, CDR2 SYDVKM. This CDR3 is CASRPPVGLGPQGVTDTQYF. In DNA, the CDR3 is TGTGCCAGCAGGCCTCCAGTGGGTCTAGGCCCCCAGGGCGTCACAGATACGCAGTATTTT. Complete variable domain (other parts from reference TRBV28 and TRBJ2-3): DVKVTQSSRYLVKRTGEKVFLECVQDMDHENMFWYRQDPGLGLRLIYFSYDVKMKEKGDIPEGYSVSREKKERFSLILESASTNQTSMYLCASRPPVGLGPQGVTDTQYFGPGTRLTVL.

V gene TRBV14 combines with J gene TRBJ1-2; 7 bases map to TRBD1. The V and J ends lost 6 bases and 4 bases, in that order; junction bases with no gene match: 8. Germline assignment: CDR1 SGHDN and CDR2 FVKESK. CDR3 size: 14 residues. The CDR3 here is CASSRTGPPYGYTF. In DNA, the CDR3 is TGTGCCAGCAGTAGGACAGGACCCCCCTATGGCTACACCTTC.

This chain joins TRBV4-2 and TRBJ2-3; 7 nucleotides align to TRBD2. The CDR3 is 17 amino acids. V was pared by 3 bases and J by 0 bases, with 9 bases of the junction left unmatched. CDR1 LGHNA and CDR2 YNFKEQ come from the germline V gene. This CDR3 reads CASSHGGLAASTDTQYF. The CDR3 DNA reads TGTGCCAGCAGCCACGGTGGGCTAGCGGCTAGCACAGATACGCAGTATTTT.

This chain connects TRBV12-3 or TRBV12-4 to TRBJ2-7; 9 bases match TRBD1. The CDR3 runs to 13 residues. Trimming removed 6 bases from V and 5 bases from J; junction bases left unmatched: 5. The CDR3 nucleotides are TGTGCCAGCAGAAGACAGGGGGTCCACGAGCAGTACTTC. Translated: CASRRQGVHEQYF.

V is TRBV28 and J is TRBJ2-3; unclear D gene. Germline V gives CDR1 MDHEN, CDR2 SYDVKM. V lost 4 bases and J lost 0, with 11 bases in between. The CDR3 covers 15 residues. In DNA, the CDR3 is TGTGCCAGCAGTTATAGTTCGAGAAGCACAGATACGCAGTATTTT. Encoded protein: CASSYSSRSTDTQYF.

The J gene is TRBJ1-2, the V gene TRBV7-2; a weak D match, TRBD1 (5 bases). With 3 bases removed from V and 8 bases from J, the gap between germline ends came to 13 bases. From germline, CDR1 is SGHTA and CDR2 FQGNSA. This CDR3 contains 13 residues. The CDR3 DNA reads as TGTGCCAGCAGCTTCCAGGGACCCCGGGGCTACACCTTC. It is translated as CASSFQGPRGYTF.